This T cell receptor beta chain stems from a study of shared clonotypes between healthy human individuals. The data were produced by immunoSEQ multiplex PCR, yet TCRdb's version contains in-frame clones alone and is incomplete. Of 110,000 or so clones listed, about 62% are singletons. This CDR3 has 13 residues. Germline V gene data show CDR1 as SNHLY and CDR2 as FYNNEI. V was trimmed by 5 bases and J by 6 bases, leaving 14 bases between them. V gene TRBV2 combines with J gene TRBJ2-7; possibly TRBD1 for D (5 bases). This sequence originates from a woman in her twenties or thirties in good health. The sample was memory CD8+ T cells sorted from blood. Subset meaning: CD45RO+ cells pooled with CCR7-negative TemRA cells. The CDR3 DNA follows: TGTGCCAGCAGTAAGGACAACTGGGGCGAGCAGTACTTC. Protein: CASSKDNWGEQYF.